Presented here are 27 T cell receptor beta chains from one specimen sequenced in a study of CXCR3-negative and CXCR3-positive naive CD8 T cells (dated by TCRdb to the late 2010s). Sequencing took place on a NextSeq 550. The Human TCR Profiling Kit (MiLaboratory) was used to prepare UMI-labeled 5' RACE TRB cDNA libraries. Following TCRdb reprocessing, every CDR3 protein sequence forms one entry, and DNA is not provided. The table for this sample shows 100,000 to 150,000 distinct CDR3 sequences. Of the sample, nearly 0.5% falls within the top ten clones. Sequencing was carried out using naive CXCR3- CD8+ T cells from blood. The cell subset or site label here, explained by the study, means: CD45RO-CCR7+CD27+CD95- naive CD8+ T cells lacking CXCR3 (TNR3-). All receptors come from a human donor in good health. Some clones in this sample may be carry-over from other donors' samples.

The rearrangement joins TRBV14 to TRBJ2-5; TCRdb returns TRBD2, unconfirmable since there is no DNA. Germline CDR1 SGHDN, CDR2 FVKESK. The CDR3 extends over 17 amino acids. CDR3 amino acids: CASSQVGQRTPTEYQYF.

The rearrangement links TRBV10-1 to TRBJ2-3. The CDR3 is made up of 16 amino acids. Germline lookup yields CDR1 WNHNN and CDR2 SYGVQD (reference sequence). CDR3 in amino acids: CASSESPVRPTDTQYF.

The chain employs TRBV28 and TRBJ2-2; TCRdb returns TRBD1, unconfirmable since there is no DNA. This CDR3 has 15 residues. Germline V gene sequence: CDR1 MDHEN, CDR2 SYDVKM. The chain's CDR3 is CASSLRGQRAGELFF.

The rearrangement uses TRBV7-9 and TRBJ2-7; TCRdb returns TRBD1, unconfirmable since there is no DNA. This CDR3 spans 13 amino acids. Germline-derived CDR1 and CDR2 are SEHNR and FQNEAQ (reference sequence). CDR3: CASSLTGMYEQYF.

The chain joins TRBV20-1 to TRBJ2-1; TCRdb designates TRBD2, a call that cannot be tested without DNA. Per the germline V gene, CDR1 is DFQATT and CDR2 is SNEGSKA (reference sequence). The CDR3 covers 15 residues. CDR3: CSARGLAGVFNEQFF.

This CDR3 reads CSARDLEGRDIQPQHF. This rearrangement joins TRBV20-1 to TRBJ1-5; TCRdb names TRBD1, which stays unverified in the absence of DNA. CDR3 length equals 16 residues. Germline CDR1 reads DFQATT; CDR2 reads SNEGSKA (reference sequence).

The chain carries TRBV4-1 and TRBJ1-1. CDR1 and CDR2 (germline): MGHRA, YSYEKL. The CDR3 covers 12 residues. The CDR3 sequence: CASSPLNTEAFF.

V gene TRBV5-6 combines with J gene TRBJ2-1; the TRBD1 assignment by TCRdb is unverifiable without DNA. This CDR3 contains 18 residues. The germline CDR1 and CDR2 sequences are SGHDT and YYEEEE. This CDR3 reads CASSHTGAGGQLYNEQFF.

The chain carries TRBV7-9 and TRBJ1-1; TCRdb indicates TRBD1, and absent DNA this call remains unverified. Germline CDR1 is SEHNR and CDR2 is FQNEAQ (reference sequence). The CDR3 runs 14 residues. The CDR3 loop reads CASSNGAGGLVAFF.

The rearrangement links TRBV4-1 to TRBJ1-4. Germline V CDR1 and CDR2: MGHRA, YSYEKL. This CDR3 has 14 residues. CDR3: CASSHRQDNEKLFF.

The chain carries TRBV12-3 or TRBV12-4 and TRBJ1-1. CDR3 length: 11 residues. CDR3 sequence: CASSWQAGAFF.

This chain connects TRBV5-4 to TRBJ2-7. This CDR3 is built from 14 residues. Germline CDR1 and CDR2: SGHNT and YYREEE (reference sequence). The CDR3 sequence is CASSLALARAEQYF.

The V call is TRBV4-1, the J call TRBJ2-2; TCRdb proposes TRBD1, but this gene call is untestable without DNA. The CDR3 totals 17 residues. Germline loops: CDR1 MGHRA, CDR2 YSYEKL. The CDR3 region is CASSPPKRGLGTGELFF.

This CDR3 is CASTPQGGLGSNTEAFF. This chain links TRBV4-2 with TRBJ1-1; TCRdb outputs TRBD1, but without DNA this stays unchecked. CDR3 length: 17 residues. Germline V gene lookup returns CDR1 LGHNA and CDR2 YNFKEQ.

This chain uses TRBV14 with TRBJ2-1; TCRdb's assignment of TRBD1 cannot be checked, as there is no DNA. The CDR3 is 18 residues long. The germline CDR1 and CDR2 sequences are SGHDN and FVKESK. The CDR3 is CASSQGWDSASRNNEQFF.

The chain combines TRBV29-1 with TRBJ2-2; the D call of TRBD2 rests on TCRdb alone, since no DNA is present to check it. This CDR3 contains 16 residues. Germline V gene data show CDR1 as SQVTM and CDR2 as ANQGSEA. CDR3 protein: CSVWFRSGGGVGELFF.

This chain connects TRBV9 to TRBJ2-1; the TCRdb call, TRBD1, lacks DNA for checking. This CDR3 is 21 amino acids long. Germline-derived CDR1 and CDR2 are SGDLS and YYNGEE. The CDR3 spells CASSEHLSPSGASTSYNEQFF.

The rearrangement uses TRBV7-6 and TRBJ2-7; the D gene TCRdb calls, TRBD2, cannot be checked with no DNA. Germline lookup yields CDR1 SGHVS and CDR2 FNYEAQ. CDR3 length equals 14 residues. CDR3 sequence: CASSLLPGTYEQYF. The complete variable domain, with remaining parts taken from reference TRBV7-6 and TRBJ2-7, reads GAGVSQSPRYKVTKRGQDVALRCDPISGHVSLYWYRQALGQGPEFLTYFNYEAQQDKSGLPNDRFSAERPEGSISTLTIQRTEQRDSAMYRCASSLLPGTYEQYFGPGTRLTVT.

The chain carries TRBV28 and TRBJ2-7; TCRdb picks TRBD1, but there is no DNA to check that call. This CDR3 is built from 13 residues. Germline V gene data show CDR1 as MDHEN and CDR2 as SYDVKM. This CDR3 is CASSLIRGHEQYF.

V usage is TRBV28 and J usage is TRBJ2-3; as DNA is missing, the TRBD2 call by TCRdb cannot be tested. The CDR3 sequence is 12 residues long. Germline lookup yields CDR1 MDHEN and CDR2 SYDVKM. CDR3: CASSPSGTSVYF.

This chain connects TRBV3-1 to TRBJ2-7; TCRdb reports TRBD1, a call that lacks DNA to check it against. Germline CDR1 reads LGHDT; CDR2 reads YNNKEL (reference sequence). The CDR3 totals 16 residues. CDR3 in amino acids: CASSQDRRTGYYEQYF.

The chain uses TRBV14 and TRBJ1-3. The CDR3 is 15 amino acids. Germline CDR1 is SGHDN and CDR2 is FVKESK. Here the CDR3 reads CASSQVAFSGNTIYF.

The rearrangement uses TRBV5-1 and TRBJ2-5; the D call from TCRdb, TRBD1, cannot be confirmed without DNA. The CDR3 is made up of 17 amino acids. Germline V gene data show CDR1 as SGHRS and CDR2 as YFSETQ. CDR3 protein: CASGWPGRTSEGETQYF.

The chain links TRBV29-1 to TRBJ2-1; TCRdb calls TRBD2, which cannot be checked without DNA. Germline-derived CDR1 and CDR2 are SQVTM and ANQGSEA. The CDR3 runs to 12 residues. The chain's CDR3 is CSVEYTSNEQFF.

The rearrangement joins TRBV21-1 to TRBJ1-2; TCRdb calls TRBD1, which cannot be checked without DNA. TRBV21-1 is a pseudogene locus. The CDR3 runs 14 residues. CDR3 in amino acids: CASSADRGIYGYTF.

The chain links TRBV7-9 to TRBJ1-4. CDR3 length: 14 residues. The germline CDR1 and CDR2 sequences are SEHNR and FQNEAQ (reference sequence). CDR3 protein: CASSLDLYDEKLFF.

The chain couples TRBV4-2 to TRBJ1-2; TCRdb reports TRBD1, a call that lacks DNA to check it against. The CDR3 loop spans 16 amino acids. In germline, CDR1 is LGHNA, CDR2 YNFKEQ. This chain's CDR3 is CASSQDPGQGGDGYTF.